The 22 T cell receptor beta chains below come from one sample, sequenced in a study of shared clonotypes between healthy human individuals (dated by TCRdb to about 2020). The library was made by the immunoSEQ multiplex PCR assay. TCRdb's version of the immuneACCESS table is confined to in-frame rearrangements and falls short of the full clone set. An unresolved V gene accounts for under half of the shortfall where checked; the remainder is of unknown origin. Here the sample has millions of clones; over 85% occur a single time. About 0.13% of the sample rests with the top ten. The specimen was naive CD4+ T cells sorted from blood. This sample's cell subset or site label indicates: CD45RA+ positively selected. These receptors were obtained from a man aged 18 to 30 in good health.

The genes are TRBV7-2 and TRBJ1-2; 12 nucleotides match TRBD1. The V gene's germline CDR1 is SGHTA and CDR2 FQGNSA. V gave up 8 bases and J gave up 8 bases; unmatched junction bases: 12. CDR3 length equals 15 residues. Here the CDR3 reads CASPTGQGAREGYTF. In DNA form, the CDR3 reads TGTGCCAGCCCAACGGGACAGGGGGCGCGGGAGGGCTACACCTTC.

The chain uses TRBV7-2 and TRBJ1-1; D uncertain. This CDR3 comprises 14 residues. Trimming shortened V by 5 bases and J by 4 bases, and 14 bases separated the two germline ends. CDR1 is SGHTA and CDR2 is FQGNSA in the germline V gene. CDR3 protein: CASSRMGMGTEAFF. CDR3 DNA sequence: TGTGCCAGCAGCCGGATGGGGATGGGCACTGAAGCTTTCTTT.

The CDR3 sequence is CASSRAVGRDSYEQYF. The CDR3 DNA reads TGTGCCAGCAGCCGGGCGGTCGGGCGGGACTCCTACGAGCAGTACTTC. This chain links TRBV11-2 with TRBJ2-7, with D perhaps matching TRBD2 (6 bases). This CDR3 is built from 16 residues. Trimming left V 5 bases short and J 0 bases short, with 17 bases between. The germline V gene encodes CDR1 SGHAT and CDR2 FQNNGV.

The genes are TRBV11-2 and TRBJ2-7; 13 nucleotides line up with TRBD2. V was pared by 6 bases and J by 2 bases, with 4 bases of the junction left unmatched. The CDR3 has 15 residues. Per the germline V gene, CDR1 is SGHAT and CDR2 is FQNNGV. CDR3: CASRSTSGRAYEQYF. The DNA of the CDR3 is TGTGCCAGCAGGTCTACTAGCGGGAGGGCCTACGAGCAGTACTTC.

In the case of this clone: One end of the junction is discordant with germline, which a read error may explain. J is TRBJ2-5 and V is TRBV7-7; D is unresolved. CDR3 length equals 14 residues. Germline loops: CDR1 SSHAT, CDR2 FNYEAQ (reference sequence). As DNA, the CDR3 is TGTGCTAGCAGCTTTAACCTGGATTCAGAGACCCAGTACTTC. As protein: CASSFNLDSETQYF.

A note on this clone: Other DNA sequences of this sample code for an identical CDR3. This chain joins TRBV10-3 and TRBJ2-3; 9 nucleotides agree with TRBD2. Losses at the gene ends were 5 bases for V and 0 bases for J; bases not matched to a gene: 6. Germline-derived CDR1 and CDR2 are ENHRY and SYGVKD. This CDR3 has 16 amino acids. In nucleotides, the CDR3 is TGTGCCATCAGTACCCTAGCGGGAACTAGCACAGATACGCAGTATTTT. It translates to CAISTLAGTSTDTQYF.

This clone was seen a single time. This chain connects TRBV28 to TRBJ1-1, with unresolved D. There are 12 residues in the CDR3. Trimming left V 6 bases short and J 8 bases short, with 13 bases between. Germline values: CDR1 MDHEN, CDR2 SYDVKM. The CDR3 DNA is TGTGCCAGCAGCCTGGGTTACAAGGAAGCTTTCTTT. Translated: CASSLGYKEAFF.

This chain joins TRBV11-2 and TRBJ2-3; the match to TRBD2 covers 10 bases. V was pared by 3 bases and J by 6 bases, with 3 bases of the junction left unmatched. This CDR3 is 14 amino acids long. CDR1 and CDR2 (germline): SGHAT, FQNNGV. CDR3 nucleotide sequence: TGTGCCAGCAGCTTTAGCGGGGGGATGGATACGCAGTATTTT. This encodes CASSFSGGMDTQYF.

The chain is built from TRBV5-1 and TRBJ1-2; 8 nucleotides line up with TRBD1. The V gene's germline CDR1 is SGHRS and CDR2 YFSETQ. J lost 7 bases, V lost 6 bases, and 5 bases had no gene match. This CDR3 is built from 12 residues. CDR3 sequence reads: CASTGQAFGYTF. Here the CDR3 DNA reads TGCGCCAGCACGGGACAGGCTTTTGGCTACACCTTC. Complete variable domain (other parts from reference TRBV5-1 and TRBJ1-2): KAGVTQTPRYLIKTRGQQVTLSCSPISGHRSVSWYQQTPGQGLQFLFEYFSETQRNKGNFPGRFSGRQFSNSRSEMNVSTLELGDSALYLCASTGQAFGYTFGSGTRLTVV.

This clone was found once. Other DNA sequences in this specimen translate into the identical CDR3. The V call is TRBV9, the J call TRBJ1-5, with D tentatively TRBD1 (6 bases). The V and J ends lost 0 bases and 7 bases respectively, with 11 bases between them. Germline CDR1 and CDR2: SGDLS and YYNGEE. The CDR3 is made up of 14 amino acids. CDR3 DNA sequence: TGTGCCAGCAGCGTAGAGGGCGGGGGCCAGCCCCAGCATTTT. Its translation is CASSVEGGGQPQHF.

The V call is TRBV11-2, the J call TRBJ2-7; possibly TRBD1 for D (6 bases). Germline V gene sequence: CDR1 SGHAT, CDR2 FQNNGV. The CDR3 loop spans 15 amino acids. The V and J ends lost 5 bases and 0 bases respectively, with 14 bases between them. The CDR3 DNA reads as TGTGCCAGCAGCGACTGGGACAATAGCTCCTACGAGCAGTACTTC. It translates to CASSDWDNSSYEQYF.

Details on this clone: This likely comes from a read error, as the CDR3 has no conserved phenylalanine or tryptophan at its end. The J gene is TRBJ2-4, the V gene TRBV7-2; 10 bases fit TRBD2. This CDR3 has 17 amino acids. Germline V gives CDR1 SGHTA, CDR2 FQGNSA. The CDR3 reads CAGSDERGGMSKNIQYL. The CDR3 nucleotides are TGTGCCGGCAGCGACGAGCGGGGGGGCATGTCCAAAAACATTCAGTACCTC.

V and J are TRBV2 and TRBJ2-5; weak D call: TRBD1 (6 bases). V lost 3 bases, J lost 4 bases, and 15 bases lay in between. The V gene's germline CDR1 is SNHLY and CDR2 FYNNEI. The CDR3 length is 15 residues. CDR3 loop: CASSDLQGIPETQYF. The CDR3 DNA is TGTGCCAGCAGTGACCTACAGGGCATCCCAGAGACCCAGTACTTC.

This chain connects TRBV11-2 to TRBJ2-3, with D perhaps TRBD1 (6 bases). V lost 0 bases and J lost 3, with 13 bases in between. CDR1 and CDR2 from the germline V gene are SGHAT and FQNNGV. This CDR3 is 16 amino acids long. CDR3 in DNA: TGTGCCAGCAGCTTAGATACCCCCAGGGGAACAGATACGCAGTATTTT. Protein product: CASSLDTPRGTDTQYF.

The chain uses TRBV6-1 and TRBJ2-7, with D perhaps matching TRBD1 or TRBD2 (5 bases each). From germline, CDR1 is MNHNS and CDR2 SASEGT. Trimming took 1 base from V and 3 from J, leaving 19 bases between them. The CDR3 is 17 amino acids. The CDR3 sequence is CASSEDFPGRKNYEQYF. As DNA, the CDR3 is TGTGCCAGCAGTGAAGACTTTCCGGGACGGAAAAACTACGAGCAGTACTTC.

This chain uses TRBV30 with TRBJ2-3, with D hard to call. Germline lookup yields CDR1 GTSNPN and CDR2 SVGIG (reference sequence). The CDR3 covers 11 residues. V gave up 4 bases and J gave up 6 bases, with 8 bases separating them. Here the CDR3 reads CAWTLGDTQYF. The CDR3 region has the DNA TGTGCCTGGACTCTGGGGGATACGCAGTATTTT. Full variable domain (rest looked up from reference TRBV30 and TRBJ2-3): SQTIHQWPATLVQPVGSPLSLECTVEGTSNPNLYWYRQAAGRGLQLLFYSVGIGQISSEVPQNLSASRPQDRQFILSSKKLLLSDSGFYLCAWTLGDTQYFGPGTRLTVL.

This rearrangement joins TRBV10-2 to TRBJ2-7, with 9 bases matching TRBD2. With 7 bases clipped from V and 2 bases from J, the junction kept 3 bases outside the gene matches. The CDR3 extends over 13 amino acids. Germline V gives CDR1 WSHSY, CDR2 SAAADI. The CDR3: CASKLAGPYEQYF. As DNA, the CDR3 is TGCGCCAGCAAGCTAGCGGGGCCCTACGAGCAGTACTTC.

This chain uses TRBV6-1 with TRBJ1-5; D perhaps matches TRBD1 (5 bases). This CDR3 region has 14 residues. V dropped 7 bases and J dropped 1 base, with 11 bases sitting between them. Germline lookup yields CDR1 MNHNS and CDR2 SASEGT. As DNA, the CDR3 is TGTGCCAGCACTTGGGACCCCAGCAATCAGCCCCAGCATTTT. The encoded protein is CASTWDPSNQPQHF.

V usage is TRBV7-9 and J usage is TRBJ1-5; D not certain. CDR1 and CDR2 from the germline V gene are SEHNR and FQNEAQ (reference sequence). V lost 3 bases to trimming and J lost 0 bases, with 18 bases between them. CDR3 length: 18 amino acids. CDR3 bases: TGTGCCAGCAGCTTTTGGAGCGGAGGCACTTATAGCAATCAGCCCCAGCATTTT. Protein: CASSFWSGGTYSNQPQHF.

The chain is built from TRBV5-1 and TRBJ2-5; D assignment may be TRBD1 or TRBD2 (5 bases each). Germline values: CDR1 SGHRS, CDR2 YFSETQ. Trimming shortened V by 0 bases and J by 4 bases, and 16 bases separated the two germline ends. The CDR3 contains 16 residues. CDR3 protein: CASSLAGTPRGETQYF. The DNA of the CDR3 is TGCGCCAGCAGCTTGGCCGGGACGCCGCGTGGAGAGACCCAGTACTTC.

The chain recombines TRBV6-5 with TRBJ2-7, with D hard to call. V lost 8 bases, J lost 7 bases, and 12 bases lay in between. Germline-derived CDR1 and CDR2 are MNHEY and SVGAGI. The CDR3 runs to 11 residues. CDR3 loop: CASAGNSEQYF. CDR3 nucleotides: TGTGCCAGCGCCGGTAATTCGGAGCAGTACTTC.

The CDR3 reads CASSFGVRHTEAFF. CDR3 DNA: TGTGCCAGCAGCTTCGGGGTTCGTCACACTGAAGCTTTCTTT. The J gene is TRBJ1-1, the V gene TRBV7-9, with D unresolved. Germline V gene lookup returns CDR1 SEHNR and CDR2 FQNEAQ (reference sequence). CDR3 length: 14 residues. The V gene lost 3 bases and the J gene lost 3 bases, with 11 bases spanning the gap.